Listed below are T cell receptor beta chains from one sample, sequenced in a study of cytomegalovirus exposure and HLA in healthy donors. TCRdb's table, derived via immunoSEQ multiplex PCR, lists solely in-frame clones and lacks some. The sample contains about 160,000 clones, approximately 85% of which appear only once. Sequencing was performed on PBMCs. These TCRs come from a middle-aged man in good health and CMV-seropositive. Both conserved end residues are part of each CDR3. The D gene is left open where the match is weak. Size is omitted from some rows. Given values are once, few, many or a class for expanded clones.

clone_size: few; v_call: TRBV27; j_call: TRBJ2-7; d_call: TRBD1; cdr3_length: 14; cdr3_aa: CASSHGQGTYEQYF; cdr3_nt: TGTGCCAGCAGTCATGGACAGGGGACCTACGAGCAGTACTTC
clone_size: -; v_call: TRBV28; j_call: TRBJ2-1; d_call: TRBD2; cdr3_length: 16; cdr3_aa: CASSLPSGTGGNEQFF; cdr3_nt: TGTGCCAGCAGTTTACCCAGCGGGACGGGGGGTAATGAGCAGTTCTTC
clone_size: few; v_call: TRBV28; j_call: TRBJ2-7; d_call: TRBD1; cdr3_length: 16; cdr3_aa: CASSLVGDRGAYEQYF; cdr3_nt: TGTGCCAGCAGTTTAGTCGGGGACAGGGGTGCGTACGAGCAGTACTTC
clone_size: -; v_call: TRBV10-3; j_call: TRBJ2-1; d_call: -; cdr3_length: 13; cdr3_aa: CAISEFPDSEQFF; cdr3_nt: TGTGCCATCAGTGAATTCCCCGACAGTGAGCAGTTCTTC
clone_size: once; v_call: TRBV27; j_call: TRBJ2-1; d_call: TRBD1; cdr3_length: 15; cdr3_aa: CASSLLGTGYNEQFF; cdr3_nt: TGTGCCAGCAGTTTATTGGGGACAGGCTACAATGAGCAGTTCTTC
clone_size: -; v_call: TRBV5-1; j_call: TRBJ2-3; d_call: -; cdr3_length: 14; cdr3_aa: CASSPGDPADTQYF; cdr3_nt: TGCGCCAGCAGCCCAGGGGACCCCGCAGATACGCAGTATTTT
clone_size: -; v_call: TRBV19; j_call: TRBJ2-7; d_call: TRBD1; cdr3_length: 16; cdr3_aa: CASSKQGSLFLYEQYF; cdr3_nt: TGTGCCAGTAGTAAACAGGGGTCTCTTTTCCTCTACGAGCAGTACTTC
clone_size: -; v_call: TRBV5-1; j_call: TRBJ2-7; d_call: TRBD2; cdr3_length: 16; cdr3_aa: CASSPPVRREGYEQYF; cdr3_nt: TGCGCCAGCAGCCCTCCCGTAAGGCGGGAGGGCTACGAGCAGTACTTC
clone_size: -; v_call: TRBV12-1; j_call: TRBJ2-2; d_call: -; cdr3_length: 16; cdr3_aa: CASSPKRECEAGELFF; cdr3_nt: TGTGCCAGCAGCCCGAAGCGGGAGTGTGAAGCCGGGGAGCTGTTTTTT
clone_size: -; v_call: TRBV30; j_call: TRBJ2-5; d_call: -; cdr3_length: 13; cdr3_aa: CAWRRLGQETQYF; cdr3_nt: TGTGCCTGGAGACGACTAGGGCAAGAGACCCAGTACTTC
clone_size: few; v_call: TRBV11-2; j_call: TRBJ2-5; d_call: TRBD1; cdr3_length: 17; cdr3_aa: CASSLAVYRGVVSEQYF; cdr3_nt: TGTGCCAGCAGCTTAGCAGTTTACAGGGGGGTAGTGAGTGAGCAGTACTTC
clone_size: -; v_call: TRBV6-5; j_call: TRBJ1-2; d_call: TRBD1; cdr3_length: 13; cdr3_aa: CASSPGQGFGYTF; cdr3_nt: TGTGCCAGCAGTCCGGGACAGGGTTTCGGCTACACCTTC
clone_size: -; v_call: TRBV7-9; j_call: TRBJ2-3; d_call: -; cdr3_length: 15; cdr3_aa: CASSLVGGAKDTQYF; cdr3_nt: TGTGCCAGCAGCTTAGTGGGGGGGGCCAAAGATACGCAGTATTTT
clone_size: few; v_call: TRBV5-4; j_call: TRBJ2-7; d_call: -; cdr3_length: 15; cdr3_aa: CASSLSGWGSYEQYF; cdr3_nt: TGTGCCAGCAGCCTCAGCGGCTGGGGCTCCTACGAGCAGTACTTC
clone_size: -; v_call: TRBV10-2; j_call: TRBJ2-1; d_call: TRBD2; cdr3_length: 16; cdr3_aa: CASSDKAGGLNDEQFF; cdr3_nt: TGCGCCAGCAGTGATAAAGCGGGAGGCCTTAACGATGAGCAGTTCTTC
clone_size: -; v_call: TRBV9; j_call: TRBJ1-4; d_call: -; cdr3_length: 14; cdr3_aa: CASSVGRQGEKLFF; cdr3_nt: TGTGCCAGCAGCGTAGGGCGACAAGGAGAAAAACTGTTTTTT
clone_size: few; v_call: TRBV29-1; j_call: TRBJ2-7; d_call: -; cdr3_length: 12; cdr3_aa: CSVVGDTYEQYF; cdr3_nt: TGCAGCGTTGTTGGGGACACCTACGAGCAGTACTTC
clone_size: -; v_call: TRBV28; j_call: TRBJ2-3; d_call: TRBD2; cdr3_length: 15; cdr3_aa: CASSFPTSGFGTQYF; cdr3_nt: TGTGCCAGCAGTTTCCCGACTAGCGGGTTTGGTACGCAGTATTTT
clone_size: -; v_call: TRBV5-1; j_call: TRBJ1-5; d_call: -; cdr3_length: 13; cdr3_aa: CASSQEGSPPQHF; cdr3_nt: TGCGCCAGCAGCCAGGAAGGTTCTCCGCCCCAGCATTTT
clone_size: -; v_call: TRBV30; j_call: TRBJ2-5; d_call: -; cdr3_length: 12; cdr3_aa: CAWSARGETQYF; cdr3_nt: TGTGCCTGGAGCGCTCGGGGGGAGACCCAGTACTTC
clone_size: -; v_call: TRBV19; j_call: TRBJ1-1; d_call: -; cdr3_length: 14; cdr3_aa: CASSINTDNTEAFF; cdr3_nt: TGTGCCAGTAGTATAAACACAGACAACACTGAAGCTTTCTTT
clone_size: -; v_call: TRBV10-3; j_call: TRBJ2-1; d_call: -; cdr3_length: 16; cdr3_aa: CAISEPGLGGDNEQFF; cdr3_nt: TGTGCCATCAGTGAGCCTGGACTAGGGGGGGACAATGAGCAGTTCTTC
clone_size: -; v_call: TRBV28; j_call: TRBJ2-3; d_call: TRBD2; cdr3_length: 15; cdr3_aa: CASIRAGGLTDTQYF; cdr3_nt: TGTGCCAGCATTAGGGCGGGAGGTTTGACAGATACGCAGTATTTT
clone_size: once; v_call: TRBV18; j_call: TRBJ2-7; d_call: TRBD2; cdr3_length: 12; cdr3_aa: CASSPTSRNLYF; cdr3_nt: TGTGCCAGCTCACCGACTAGCAGGAACTTGTACTTC
clone_size: -; v_call: TRBV13; j_call: TRBJ2-5; d_call: -; cdr3_length: 15; cdr3_aa: CASSLETGPQETQYF; cdr3_nt: TGTGCCAGCAGCTTGGAGACAGGCCCCCAAGAGACCCAGTACTTC
clone_size: few; v_call: TRBV28; j_call: TRBJ2-1; d_call: -; cdr3_length: 11; cdr3_aa: CASSQADEQFF; cdr3_nt: TGTGCCAGCTCACAGGCAGATGAGCAGTTCTTC
clone_size: -; v_call: TRBV7-8; j_call: TRBJ2-3; d_call: TRBD2; cdr3_length: 15; cdr3_aa: CASSLAPTSGGTQYF; cdr3_nt: TGTGCCAGCAGCTTAGCTCCGACTAGCGGGGGAACGCAGTATTTT
clone_size: -; v_call: TRBV6-1; j_call: TRBJ2-5; d_call: -; cdr3_length: 14; cdr3_aa: CASSATGKDVTQYF; cdr3_nt: TGTGCCAGCAGTGCGACAGGAAAAGATGTGACCCAGTACTTC
clone_size: once; v_call: TRBV29-1; j_call: TRBJ2-1; d_call: TRBD2; cdr3_length: 15; cdr3_aa: CSATTTSGSFNEQFF; cdr3_nt: TGCAGCGCTACCACTACTAGCGGGAGTTTCAATGAGCAGTTCTTC
clone_size: few; v_call: TRBV9; j_call: TRBJ1-1; d_call: -; cdr3_length: 12; cdr3_aa: CASSVAHREAFF; cdr3_nt: TGTGCCAGCAGCGTAGCTCACAGAGAAGCTTTCTTT